Each of the 24 T cell receptor beta chains below was sequenced from the same sample in a study of T-cell reconstitution after alpha-beta-depleted transplantation in children. Molecular barcoding with unique molecular identifiers was used for the TCRbeta library. MiXCR was run by TCRdb on the PCR reads, yielding one entry per CDR3 protein. The repertoire holds 150,000 to 200,000 distinct CDR3 sequences, 5.5% to 7% seen once, with about 5% in the top ten. This sample comprised PBMCs, obtained before TCRalphabeta/CD19-depleted stem cell transplant. The source of these receptors is a girl less than two years old with combined immunodeficiency, due to receive a stem cell transplant.

This clonotype was counted many times. The rearrangement links TRBV28 to TRBJ1-3; D is unresolved. Trimming took off 3 bases at V and 0 bases at J, with 9 bases between the two ends. CDR1 is MDHEN and CDR2 is SYDVKM in the germline V gene. CDR3 length equals 15 residues. DNA of the CDR3: TGTGCCAGCAGTTTCCCCCACTTCTCTGGAAACACCATATATTTT. Its protein is CASSFPHFSGNTIYF. Complete variable domain (other parts from reference TRBV28 and TRBJ1-3): DVKVTQSSRYLVKRTGEKVFLECVQDMDHENMFWYRQDPGLGLRLIYFSYDVKMKEKGDIPEGYSVSREKKERFSLILESASTNQTSMYLCASSFPHFSGNTIYFGEGSWLTVV.

The chain is built from TRBV20-1 and TRBJ1-1; a weak D match, TRBD1 (5 bases). Trimming left V 4 bases short and J 0 bases short, with 18 bases between. The length of the CDR3 is 16 residues. Germline values: CDR1 DFQATT, CDR2 SNEGSKA (reference sequence). CDR3 region: CSATLRKGGVNTEAFF. CDR3 coding DNA: TGCAGTGCTACTCTTCGGAAGGGAGGGGTGAACACTGAAGCTTTCTTT.

This clonotype was recorded at least ten times. The genes are TRBV4-2 and TRBJ2-7, with D unclear. CDR3 length: 14 amino acids. The germline V and J ends were trimmed by 0 bases and 3 bases, with 9 bases remaining between them. CDR1 and CDR2 from the germline V gene are LGHNA and YNFKEQ. The chain's CDR3 is CASSQENNLYEQYF. CDR3 in DNA: TGTGCCAGCAGCCAAGAAAACAACCTCTACGAGCAGTACTTC.

This clonotype was counted at least ten times. The chain carries TRBV7-9 and TRBJ2-7; 10 bases agree with TRBD1. CDR1 is SEHNR and CDR2 is FQNEAQ in the germline V gene (reference sequence). The ends lost 5 bases at V and 3 bases at J; junction bases unmatched: 4. The CDR3 loop spans 14 amino acids. For the CDR3, the DNA is TGTGCCAGCAGCCTTTGGACAGGGGGCTACGAGCAGTACTTC. Translating it yields CASSLWTGGYEQYF.

This clonotype was seen at least ten times. V and J are TRBV25-1 and TRBJ2-7; maybe TRBD2 (5 bases). CDR1 is MGHDK and CDR2 is SYGVNS in the germline V gene. V gave up 2 bases and J gave up 4 bases, with 21 bases separating them. CDR3 length: 17 residues. The chain's CDR3 is CASSESKAVREFYEQYF. DNA for the CDR3: TGTGCCAGCAGTGAAAGTAAGGCCGTGAGGGAGTTTTACGAGCAGTACTTC.

This clonotype occurred many times. V is TRBV20-1 and J is TRBJ2-7; possible D gene TRBD2, 5 bases. V was clipped by 6 bases and J by 7 bases, with 13 bases between them. Germline values: CDR1 DFQATT, CDR2 SNEGSKA (reference sequence). This CDR3 has 11 amino acids. Written as DNA, the CDR3 is TGCAGTGCCGCCCGACGGGGTGAGCAGTACTTC. Protein sequence: CSAARRGEQYF.

There are many counts of this clonotype. This sequence joins TRBV20-1 and TRBJ2-6; D is possibly TRBD1 (6 bases). Germline assignment: CDR1 DFQATT and CDR2 SNEGSKA (reference sequence). V dropped 2 bases and J dropped 0 bases, with 17 bases sitting between them. The CDR3 runs to 18 residues. DNA of the CDR3: TGCAGTGCTAGACCCCCGGACAGTGCAAGCTCTGGGGCCAACGTCCTGACTTTC. It is translated as CSARPPDSASSGANVLTF.

The table lists this clonotype with many counts. This chain connects TRBV6-2 or TRBV6-3 to TRBJ2-1; 13 bases fit TRBD2. This CDR3 comprises 15 residues. Germline CDR1 and CDR2: MNHEY and SVGEGT. The trim removed 6 bases at V and 3 bases at J, leaving 2 bases unmatched. This CDR3 is CASSRTSGGYNEQFF. The CDR3 region has the DNA TGTGCCAGCAGCCGGACTAGCGGGGGCTACAATGAGCAGTTCTTC.

This clonotype came up many times. This chain connects TRBV20-1 to TRBJ2-6; D could derive from TRBD1 or TRBD2 (5 bases each). The germline CDR1 and CDR2 sequences are DFQATT and SNEGSKA (reference sequence). CDR3 length: 17 amino acids. V gave up 5 bases and J gave up 0 bases, with 17 bases separating them. The CDR3 nucleotides read TGCAGTGCTGGGGGACCTACCCCTCGCTCTGGGGCCAACGTCCTGACTTTC. It is translated as CSAGGPTPRSGANVLTF.

This clonotype was detected ten times or more. The chain couples TRBV4-3 to TRBJ2-7; D gene unclear. The CDR3 is made up of 13 amino acids. Deletions cut 0 bases from V and 7 bases from J, with 10 bases between. The germline CDR1 and CDR2 sequences are LGHNA and YSLEER. In nucleotides, the CDR3 is TGCGCCAGCAGCCAAGATCGCGTGAAGGAGCAGTACTTC. Encoded protein: CASSQDRVKEQYF.

This clonotype was seen many times. V and J are TRBV7-9 and TRBJ2-3; 9 positions match TRBD1. CDR1 is SEHNR and CDR2 is FQNEAQ in the germline V gene (reference sequence). This CDR3 has 16 residues. V gave up 5 bases and J gave up 4 bases; unmatched junction bases: 10. CDR3 coding DNA: TGTGCCAGCAGCCCCGCGGACAGGGGTTGCCCAGATACGCAGTATTTT. The encoded protein is CASSPADRGCPDTQYF.

Ten or more counts support this clonotype. The rearrangement uses TRBV5-1 and TRBJ2-1, with TRBD2 matching over 8 bases. Germline CDR1 is SGHRS and CDR2 is YFSETQ. The CDR3 length is 16 residues. The trim removed 3 bases at V and 1 base at J, leaving 6 bases unmatched. The CDR3 protein is CASSWAGGGSYNEQFF. CDR3 coding DNA: TGCGCCAGCAGCTGGGCGGGCGGGGGGTCCTACAATGAGCAGTTCTTC.

This clonotype was observed at least ten times. The J gene is TRBJ2-1, the V gene TRBV20-1, with 9 bases lining up with TRBD2. The CDR3 runs to 13 residues. The V segment lost 8 bases and the J segment 7 bases; nucleotides outside the gene matches: 9. Germline V gene sequence: CDR1 DFQATT, CDR2 SNEGSKA (reference sequence). As DNA, the CDR3 is TGCAGTCAAATAGCGGGAGCCTGGAATGAGCAGTTCTTC. It translates to CSQIAGAWNEQFF.

In this sample, this clonotype turned up many times. V and J are TRBV20-1 and TRBJ2-7; the D gene is possibly TRBD2 (6 bases). The length of the CDR3 is 13 residues. The germline gives CDR1 DFQATT, CDR2 SNEGSKA (reference sequence). V lost 3 bases and J lost 5, with 14 bases in between. DNA of the CDR3: TGCAGTGCTAGTGTTCCTAGCGAGAACGAGCAGTACTTC. This translates into CSASVPSENEQYF.

This clonotype has just one count. The chain joins TRBV7-8 to TRBJ2-1; D may correspond to TRBD1 or TRBD2 (5 bases each). The CDR3 extends over 15 amino acids. V lost 1 base and J lost 4, with 11 bases in between. Germline CDR1 reads SGHVS; CDR2 reads FQNEAQ. The CDR3 DNA reads TGTGCCAGCAGCTTAGGAGGGCAGGGATACAATGAGCAGTTCTTC. As protein: CASSLGGQGYNEQFF.

This clonotype was picked up many times. The rearrangement links TRBV12-3 or TRBV12-4 to TRBJ2-2; no clear D. The length of the CDR3 is 12 residues. V lost 4 bases and J lost 4, with 4 bases in between. CDR3 sequence reads: CASSYSTGELFF. The CDR3 coding sequence is TGTGCCAGCAGTTACAGCACCGGGGAGCTGTTTTTT.

There are many counts of this clonotype. This sequence joins TRBV9 and TRBJ2-5, with D perhaps TRBD1 (5 bases). CDR3 length: 15 amino acids. CDR1 and CDR2 from the germline V gene are SGDLS and YYNGEE. Trimming took 2 bases from V and 5 from J, leaving 16 bases between them. This chain's CDR3 is CASSVGRAPRETQYF. DNA of the CDR3: TGTGCCAGCAGCGTTGGCAGGGCTCCTCGGGAGACCCAGTACTTC. Full variable domain (outside the CDR3, taken from reference TRBV9 and TRBJ2-5): DSGVTQTPKHLITATGQRVTLRCSPRSGDLSVYWYQQSLDQGLQFLIQYYNGEERAKGNILERFSAQQFPDLHSELNLSSLELGDSALYFCASSVGRAPRETQYFGPGTRLLVL.

In its sample, this clonotype was seen many times. This chain connects TRBV4-2 to TRBJ2-5; unclear D gene. From germline, CDR1 is LGHNA and CDR2 YNFKEQ. Deletions cut 2 bases from V and 2 bases from J, with 15 bases between. There are 16 residues in the CDR3. The CDR3 reads CASSQRVGEPQETQYF. The CDR3 DNA reads TGTGCCAGCAGCCAAAGGGTTGGAGAACCGCAAGAGACCCAGTACTTC.

This clonotype has at least ten counts. This rearrangement joins TRBV12-3 or TRBV12-4 to TRBJ2-1; D unresolved. The V end was cut by 7 bases, the J end by 1 base, with 11 bases between. The CDR3 length is 14 residues. CDR3 sequence (DNA): TGTGCCAGCAACGGCCTATCTTCCTACAATGAGCAGTTCTTC. Its protein product is CASNGLSSYNEQFF.

In this sample, this clonotype turned up many times. This chain joins TRBV20-1 and TRBJ1-5; D gene unclear. CDR3 length: 13 amino acids. Germline CDR1 is DFQATT and CDR2 is SNEGSKA (reference sequence). V gave up 3 bases and J gave up 5 bases, with 11 bases separating them. This chain's CDR3 is CSASGREDQPQHF. CDR3 in DNA: TGCAGTGCTAGTGGAAGGGAAGATCAGCCCCAGCATTTT.

This clonotype was observed many times. The chain combines TRBV20-1 with TRBJ2-7; D possibly corresponds to TRBD1 (6 bases). CDR3 length: 12 amino acids. The germline V gene encodes CDR1 DFQATT and CDR2 SNEGSKA (reference sequence). Trimming shortened V by 2 bases and J by 3 bases, and 8 bases separated the two germline ends. CDR3 loop: CSARRDIYEQYF. The CDR3 region has the DNA TGCAGTGCTAGACGGGACATCTACGAGCAGTACTTC.

This clonotype was seen ten or more times. The CDR3 nucleotides are TGTGCCAGCAGCGTAGGCGGTTACACTGAAGCTTTCTTT. It encodes CASSVGGYTEAFF. This rearrangement joins TRBV9 to TRBJ1-1; no definite D call. Deletions cut 0 bases from V and 3 bases from J, with 6 bases between. The CDR3 has 13 residues. The germline CDR1 and CDR2 sequences are SGDLS and YYNGEE.

This clonotype has ten or more counts. V gene TRBV4-1 combines with J gene TRBJ2-1; tentatively, D is TRBD1 (6 bases). Between the trimmed V and J ends, which lost 0 bases and 10 bases, there was a span of 16 bases. CDR1 is MGHRA and CDR2 is YSYEKL in the germline V gene. The length of the CDR3 is 15 residues. The DNA of the CDR3 is TGCGCCAGCAGCCAAGAAGGTCGAGGGGGTGAGGAGCAGTTCTTC. Translated, it gives CASSQEGRGGEEQFF.

This clonotype came up many times. The chain uses TRBV6-1 and TRBJ1-1; D gene unclear. Looked up from germline, CDR1 is MNHNS and CDR2 is SASEGT. The CDR3 length is 14 residues. Deletions cut 0 bases from V and 4 bases from J, with 9 bases between. The CDR3 DNA sequence: TGTGCCAGCAGTGAAGCCCTGGGGTTCACTGAAGCTTTCTTT. Encoded protein: CASSEALGFTEAFF.